These T cell receptor beta chains were read from a single sample in a study of CD8 T cells in ankylosing spondylitis. TCRdb passed the 5' RACE reads through MiXCR, listing each CDR3 protein once. The data show around 480,000 distinct CDR3 sequences, approximately 17% seen once. Specimen: blood, either unsorted or a sorted T cell fraction (not recorded which). The receptors here all came from a male donor with ankylosing spondylitis. CDR3s include the opening cysteine and the closing phenylalanine or tryptophan. D genes are given only for firm matches. The size of a clone is reported for some rows only, either as once, few or many, or as a class for expanded clones.

J | V | size | D | DNA | CDR3
TRBJ2-1 | TRBV29-1 | many | . | TGCAGCGCATGTAGGGGGGGCAATGAGCAGTTCTTC | CSACRGGNEQFF
TRBJ2-2 | TRBV6-5 | . | TRBD2 | TGTGCCAGCAGTTACGGTCGGACTAGCCTCACCGGGGAGCTGTTTTTT | CASSYGRTSLTGELFF
TRBJ1-1 | TRBV28 | . | . | TGTGCCAGCAGAAAAAACGGACGGGCGAACACTGAAGCTTTCTTT | CASRKNGRANTEAFF
TRBJ2-1 | TRBV11-2 | . | TRBD2 | TGTGCCAGCAGCTACACCGCGGGGGGGAGGTACAATGAGCAGTTCTTC | CASSYTAGGRYNEQFF
TRBJ2-3 | TRBV20-1 | . | . | TGCAGTGCTAGTCCGGGGGCGATCACAGATTCGCAGTATTTT | CSASPGAITDSQYF
TRBJ2-7 | TRBV5-5 | . | TRBD2 | TGTGCCAGCAGCCCCAGCGGGGCGGCCTACGAGCAGTACTTC | CASSPSGAAYEQYF
TRBJ1-1 | TRBV3-1 | . | . | TGTGCCAGCAGCCAGGGGCCTGGGACTGAAGCTTTCTTT | CASSQGPGTEAFF
TRBJ2-7 | TRBV6-1 | few | . | TGTGCCAGCAGTGGGGTCCTAGAAGGGGGAGAGCAGTACTTC | CASSGVLEGGEQYF
TRBJ1-2 | TRBV28 | few | . | TGTGCCAGCAGTTTAGTTCTCCCAGTGGGGGGCTACACCTTC | CASSLVLPVGGYTF
TRBJ2-3 | TRBV18 | medium-sized | TRBD2 | TGTGCCAGCTCACGCGGGACTAGCGGGGACCAAGATACGCAGTATTTT | CASSRGTSGDQDTQYF